The entry below gives a single TCR beta chain sequence along with its context. The source of the sample is a study of cytomegalovirus exposure and HLA in healthy donors. PCR used 60 Vbeta primers and 13 Jbeta primers. Clones were sequenced by immunoSEQ multiplex PCR, and TCRdb holds only the in-frame ones, with some missing. The sample totals about 210,000 clones. Germline CDR1 and CDR2: MNHNS and SASEGT. This CDR3 contains 16 residues. V was clipped by 1 base and J by 0 bases, with 12 bases between them. The V call is TRBV6-1, the J call TRBJ1-1; D possibly corresponds to TRBD1 (6 bases). This sequence originates from a woman in her twenties or thirties in good health and CMV-seropositive. The sequenced material came from PBMCs. CDR3 sequence (DNA): TGTGCCAGCAGTGAAGGGGGGACACTCATGAACACTGAAGCTTTCTTT. As protein: CASSEGGTLMNTEAFF.